The text below deals with one TCR beta chain. The antigen is unknown. This CDR3 spans 15 amino acids. The data were produced by immunoSEQ multiplex PCR, yet TCRdb's version contains in-frame clones alone and is incomplete. The sample carries 85,000 to 110,000 clones, around 81% recorded once. The source of the sample is a study of glioma-infiltrating T cells after dendritic cell vaccination. Overall study findings and caveats: Estimated pretreatment TIL content predicted outcome after dendritic cell vaccination.

This clonotype was sampled from a human donor with glioblastoma. The chain employs TRBV21-1 and TRBJ2-1; whether TRBD2, the table's D call, matches the DNA was not checked. TRBV21-1 is a recognized pseudogene. Sequenced material: blood, taken before dendritic cell vaccination. The CDR3 DNA sequence: TGTGCCAGCAGCAAAGAGGAGCCACCAACCTTCAGGCAGTTCTTC. Translated: CASSKEEPPTFRQFF.